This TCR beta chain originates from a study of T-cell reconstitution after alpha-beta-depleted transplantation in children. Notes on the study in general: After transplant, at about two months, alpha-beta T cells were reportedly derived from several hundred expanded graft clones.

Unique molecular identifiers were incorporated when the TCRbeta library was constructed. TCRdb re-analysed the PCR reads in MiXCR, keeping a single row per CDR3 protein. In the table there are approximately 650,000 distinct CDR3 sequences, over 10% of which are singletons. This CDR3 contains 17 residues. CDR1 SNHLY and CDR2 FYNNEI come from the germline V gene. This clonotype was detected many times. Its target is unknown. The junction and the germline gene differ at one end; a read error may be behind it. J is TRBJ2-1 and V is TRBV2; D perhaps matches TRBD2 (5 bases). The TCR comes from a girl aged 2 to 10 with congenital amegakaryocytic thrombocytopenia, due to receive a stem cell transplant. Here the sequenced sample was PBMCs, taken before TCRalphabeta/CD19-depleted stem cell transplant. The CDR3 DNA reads TGTGCCAGCAGTGACCTCCAACTAGAGAAGTCCTTCAATGAGCAGTTCTTC. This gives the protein CASSDLQLEKSFNEQFF.